A selection of T cell receptor beta chains follows, all from one sample in a study of blood T cell repertoires in COVID-19. TCRdb's table, derived via immunoSEQ multiplex PCR, lists solely in-frame clones and lacks some. Seen here are around 68,000 clones, approximately 80% observed once, and the top ten hold around a tenth. Sequencing used peripheral blood. The receptors stem from a woman between 50 and 59 years old with acute or convalescent COVID-19. CDR3s include the opening cysteine and the closing phenylalanine or tryptophan.

>11|TRBJ1-2|TRBV12-3/TRBV12-4
CATTGIYGYTF
>13|TRBJ1-2|TRBV7-9
CASSLASGGGYTF
>17|TRBJ1-2|TRBV11-2
CASSLTSGQGGNYGYTF
>12|TRBJ1-5|TRBV12-3/TRBV12-4
CASKKGVQPQHF
>16|TRBJ2-2|TRBV6-5
CASSSGEIANTGELFF
>13|TRBJ1-6|TRBV7-2
CASSLRTGRPLHF
>13|TRBJ2-7|TRBV6-5
CASSYSSGVEQYF
>15|TRBJ1-5|TRBV19
CASSNTGTANQPQHF
>15|TRBJ2-7|TRBV11-1
CASSPLRDRFYEQYF
>18|TRBJ2-2|TRBV10-3
CAISEGPSVNGRTGELFF
>16|TRBJ2-1|TRBV9
CASSVSLESSYNEQFF
>14|TRBJ1-2|TRBV13
CASSSGTGNYGYTF
>14|TRBJ1-2|TRBV28
CASSPREATYGYTF
>14|TRBJ2-5|TRBV10-3
CAISLGTLQETQYF
>13|TRBJ1-2|TRBV6-5
CASSYLGPGGYTF
>16|TRBJ2-1|TRBV2
CASSEWATSSYNEQFF
>14|TRBJ2-3|TRBV29-1
CSVSSGTSTDTQYF
>14|TRBJ2-7|TRBV7-9
CASSPDGLVYEQYF
>17|TRBJ2-1|TRBV7-8
CASSAGQGTSAYNEQFF
>15|TRBJ1-1|TRBV4-1
CASRAAGGMNTEAFF
>16|TRBJ1-2|TRBV24-1
CATSEVGRGQDYGYTF
>16|TRBJ2-2|TRBV10-3
CAISPGQGAFNGELFF
>18|TRBJ1-5|TRBV2
CASSEALGHFYSNQPQHF
>12|TRBJ2-7|TRBV10-3
CAISSYSYEQYF
>13|TRBJ1-5|TRBV27
CASSGQGGGPQHF
>16|TRBJ2-6|TRBV7-2
CASSLAVGAGANVLTF
>11|TRBJ2-5|TRBV12-3/TRBV12-4
CASSSGETQYF
>14|TRBJ2-2|TRBV3-1/TRBV3-2
CASSQPVRGGELFF
>13|TRBJ1-3|TRBV20-1
CSASSGLGNTIYF
>15|TRBJ2-1|TRBV4-2
CASTREGLLYNEQFF
>14|TRBJ1-2|TRBV10-3
CAISDTGSSAGYTF
>15|TRBJ1-2|TRBV9
CASSEGHTSAYGYTF
>18|TRBJ2-2|TRBV6-2/TRBV6-3
CASSYSTSGGPNTGELFF
>15|TRBJ2-2|TRBV6-6
CASSSGLAGGSKLFF
>16|TRBJ2-1|TRBV4-2
CASSHPGGRGQNEQFF
>18|TRBJ1-4|TRBV7-6
CASSLGGRAFSTNEKLFF
>16|TRBJ2-2|TRBV19
CASSIVRAGDPGELFF
>13|TRBJ2-5|TRBV14
CASNHRGGETQYF
>15|TRBJ2-7|TRBV5-4
CASSHSGGAGYEQYF
>15|TRBJ1-5|TRBV6-5
CASSTGDRGVQPQHF
>13|TRBJ1-1|TRBV3-1/TRBV3-2
CASSQDRGLSAFF
>15|TRBJ2-7|TRBV23-1
CASSHGGRSAYEQYF
>15|TRBJ1-1|TRBV2
CASRPLDRMNTEAFF
>19|TRBJ2-7|TRBV7-9
CASSLGGWVAGEGAYEQYF
>15|TRBJ2-3|TRBV5-6
CASRWTSGSTDTQYF
>13|TRBJ1-1|TRBV5-6
CASSLWGDTEAFF
>18|TRBJ2-7|TRBV4-3
CASSQEQTDRGYSYEQYF
>16|TRBJ1-1|TRBV7-8
CASSRGGGSMNTEAFF
>14|TRBJ1-4|TRBV5-1
CASSPGAGNEKLFF
>13|TRBJ1-1|TRBV7-9
CASRTGTVTEAFF
>15|TRBJ2-3|TRBV7-6
CASSLMTSLVDTQYF
>12|TRBJ1-1|TRBV5-1
CASSVEGAEAFF
>13|TRBJ2-5|TRBV2
CASKSTGEETQYF
>15|TRBJ1-6|TRBV3-1/TRBV3-2
CASSQVIGYNSPLHF
>14|TRBJ2-5|TRBV18
CASSPPSGAETQYF
>14|TRBJ2-1|TRBV12-5
CASGDRGRVNEQFF
>12|TRBJ2-1|TRBV3-1/TRBV3-2
CASGQGYNEQFF